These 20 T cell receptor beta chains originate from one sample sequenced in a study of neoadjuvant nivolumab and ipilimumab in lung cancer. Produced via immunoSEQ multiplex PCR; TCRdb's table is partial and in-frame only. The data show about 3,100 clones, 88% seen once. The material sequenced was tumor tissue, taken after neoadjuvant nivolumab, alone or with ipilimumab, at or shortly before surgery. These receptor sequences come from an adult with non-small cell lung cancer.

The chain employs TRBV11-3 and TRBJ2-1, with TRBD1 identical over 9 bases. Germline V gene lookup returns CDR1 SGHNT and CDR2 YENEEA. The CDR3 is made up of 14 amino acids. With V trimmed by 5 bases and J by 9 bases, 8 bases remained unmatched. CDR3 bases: TGTGCCAGCAGCCCGGGGGACAGGGACGTTGAGCAGTTCTTC. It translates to CASSPGDRDVEQFF.

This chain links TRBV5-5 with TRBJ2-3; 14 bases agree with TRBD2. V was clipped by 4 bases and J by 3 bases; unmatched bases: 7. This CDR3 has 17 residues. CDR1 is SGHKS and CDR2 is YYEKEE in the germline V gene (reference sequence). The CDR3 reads CASSKGLAGGGTDTQYF. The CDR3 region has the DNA TGTGCCAGCAGCAAAGGACTAGCGGGGGGAGGAACAGATACGCAGTATTTT.

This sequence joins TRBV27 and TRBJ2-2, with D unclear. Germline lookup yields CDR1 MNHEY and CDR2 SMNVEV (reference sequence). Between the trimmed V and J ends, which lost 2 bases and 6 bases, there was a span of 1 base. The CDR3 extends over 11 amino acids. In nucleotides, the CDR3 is TGTGCCAGCAGTTTAGCCGGGGAGCTGTTTTTT. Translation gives CASSLAGELFF.

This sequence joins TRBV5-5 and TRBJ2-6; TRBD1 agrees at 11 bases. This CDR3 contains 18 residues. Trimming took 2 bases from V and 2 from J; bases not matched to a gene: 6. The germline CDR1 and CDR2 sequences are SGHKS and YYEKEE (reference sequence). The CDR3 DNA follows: TGTGCCAGCAGCTTTAGAGGACAGGGGGCTGCTGGGGCCAACGTCCTGACTTTC. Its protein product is CASSFRGQGAAGANVLTF.

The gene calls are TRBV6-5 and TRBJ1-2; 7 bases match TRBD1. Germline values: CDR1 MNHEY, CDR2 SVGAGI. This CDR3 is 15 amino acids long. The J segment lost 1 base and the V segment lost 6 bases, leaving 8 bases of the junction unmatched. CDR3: CASSFDRASNYGYTF. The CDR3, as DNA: TGTGCCAGCAGCTTCGACAGGGCCAGTAACTATGGCTACACCTTC.

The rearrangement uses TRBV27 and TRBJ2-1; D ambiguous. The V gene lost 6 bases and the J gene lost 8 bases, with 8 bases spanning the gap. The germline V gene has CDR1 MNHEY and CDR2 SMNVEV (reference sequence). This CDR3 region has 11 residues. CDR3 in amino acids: CASSPGHEQFF. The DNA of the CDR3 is TGTGCCAGCAGCCCTGGGCATGAGCAGTTCTTC.

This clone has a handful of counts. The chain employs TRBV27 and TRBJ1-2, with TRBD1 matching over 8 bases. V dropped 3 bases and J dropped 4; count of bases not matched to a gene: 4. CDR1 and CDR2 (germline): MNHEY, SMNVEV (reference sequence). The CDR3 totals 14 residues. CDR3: CASSFGQGGYGYTF. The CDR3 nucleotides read TGTGCCAGCAGTTTCGGACAGGGAGGCTATGGCTACACCTTC.

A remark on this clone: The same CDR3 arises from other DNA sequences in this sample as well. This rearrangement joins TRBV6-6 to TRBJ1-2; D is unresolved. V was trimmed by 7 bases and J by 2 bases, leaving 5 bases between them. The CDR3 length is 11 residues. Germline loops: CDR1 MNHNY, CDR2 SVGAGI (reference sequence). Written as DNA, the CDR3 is TGTGCCAGCAATGGGAACTATGGCTACACCTTC. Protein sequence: CASNGNYGYTF.

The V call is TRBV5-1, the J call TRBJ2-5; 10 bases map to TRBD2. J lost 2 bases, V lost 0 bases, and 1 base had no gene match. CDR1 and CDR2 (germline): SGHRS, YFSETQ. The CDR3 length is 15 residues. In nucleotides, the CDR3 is TGCGCCAGCAGCTTGGTAGCGGGGGGACAAGAGACCCAGTACTTC. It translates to CASSLVAGGQETQYF.

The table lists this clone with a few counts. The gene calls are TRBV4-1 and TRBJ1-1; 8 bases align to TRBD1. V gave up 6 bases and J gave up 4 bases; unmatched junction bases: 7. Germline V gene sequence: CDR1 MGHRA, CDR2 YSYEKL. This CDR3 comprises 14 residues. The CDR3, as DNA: TGCGCCAGCAGGCAGGGGGCTTTGGGCACTGAAGCTTTCTTT. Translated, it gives CASRQGALGTEAFF.

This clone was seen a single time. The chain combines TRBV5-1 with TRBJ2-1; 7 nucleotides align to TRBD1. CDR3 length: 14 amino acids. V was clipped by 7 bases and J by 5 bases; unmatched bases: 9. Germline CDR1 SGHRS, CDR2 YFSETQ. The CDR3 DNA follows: TGCGCCAGCGCTATCGACAGGGTTGACAATGAGCAGTTCTTC. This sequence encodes CASAIDRVDNEQFF.

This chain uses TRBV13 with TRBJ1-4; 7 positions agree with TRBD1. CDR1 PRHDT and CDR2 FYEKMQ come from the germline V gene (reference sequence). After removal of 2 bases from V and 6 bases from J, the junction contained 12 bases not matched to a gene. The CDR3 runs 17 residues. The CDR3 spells CASSLFAYQGVDEKLFF. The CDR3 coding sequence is TGTGCCAGCAGCTTATTCGCCTACCAGGGGGTCGATGAAAAACTGTTTTTT.

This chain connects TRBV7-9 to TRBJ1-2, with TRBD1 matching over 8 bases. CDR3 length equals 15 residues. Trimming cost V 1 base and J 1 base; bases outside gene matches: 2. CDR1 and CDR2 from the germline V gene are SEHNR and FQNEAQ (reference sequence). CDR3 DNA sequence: TGTGCCAGCAGCTTAGGGACAGGGTATAACTATGGCTACACCTTC. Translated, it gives CASSLGTGYNYGYTF.

The CDR3 region has the DNA TGTGCCTGGAGTCTGAATTACAATGAGCAGTTCTTC. Its protein is CAWSLNYNEQFF. The rearrangement joins TRBV30 to TRBJ2-1; no definite D call. Between the trimmed V and J ends, which lost 2 bases and 4 bases, there was a span of 6 bases. Germline CDR1 GTSNPN, CDR2 SVGIG (reference sequence). This CDR3 region has 12 residues.

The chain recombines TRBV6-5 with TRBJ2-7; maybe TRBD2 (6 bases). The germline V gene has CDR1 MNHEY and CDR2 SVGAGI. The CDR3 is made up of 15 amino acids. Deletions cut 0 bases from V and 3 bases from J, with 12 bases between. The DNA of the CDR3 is TGTGCCAGCAGTTACTCGATGCGGGGCCGCTACGAGCAGTACTTC. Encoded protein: CASSYSMRGRYEQYF.

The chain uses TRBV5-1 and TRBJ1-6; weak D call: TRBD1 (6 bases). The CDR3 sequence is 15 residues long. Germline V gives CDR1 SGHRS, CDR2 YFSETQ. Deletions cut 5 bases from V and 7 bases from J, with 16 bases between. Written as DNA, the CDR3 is TGCGCCAGCAGACCCCTACAGGGAGGGAATTCACCCCTCCACTTT. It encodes CASRPLQGGNSPLHF.

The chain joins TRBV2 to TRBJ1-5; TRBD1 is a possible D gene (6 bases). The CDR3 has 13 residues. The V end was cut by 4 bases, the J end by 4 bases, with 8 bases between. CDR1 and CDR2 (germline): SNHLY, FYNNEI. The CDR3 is CASSARGNQPQHF. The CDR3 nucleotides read TGTGCCAGCAGTGCCAGGGGTAATCAGCCCCAGCATTTT.

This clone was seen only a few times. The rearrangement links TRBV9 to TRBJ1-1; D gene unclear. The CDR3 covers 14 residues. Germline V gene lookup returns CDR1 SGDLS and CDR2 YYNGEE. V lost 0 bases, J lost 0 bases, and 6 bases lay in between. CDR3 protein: CASSVGDLNTEAFF. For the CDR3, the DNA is TGTGCCAGCAGCGTAGGGGATCTGAACACTGAAGCTTTCTTT.

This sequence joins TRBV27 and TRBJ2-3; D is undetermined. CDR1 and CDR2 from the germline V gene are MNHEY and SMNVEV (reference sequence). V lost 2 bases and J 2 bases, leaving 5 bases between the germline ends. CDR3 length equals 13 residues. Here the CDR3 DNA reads TGTGCCAGCAGTTTAACTGTCACAGATACGCAGTATTTT. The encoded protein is CASSLTVTDTQYF.

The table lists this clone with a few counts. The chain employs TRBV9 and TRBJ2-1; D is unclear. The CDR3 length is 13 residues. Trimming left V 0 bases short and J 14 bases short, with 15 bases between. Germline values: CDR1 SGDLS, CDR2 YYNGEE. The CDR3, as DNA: TGTGCCAGCAGCGTAGGTTATATGGGTTTTGAGTTCTTC. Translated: CASSVGYMGFEFF.